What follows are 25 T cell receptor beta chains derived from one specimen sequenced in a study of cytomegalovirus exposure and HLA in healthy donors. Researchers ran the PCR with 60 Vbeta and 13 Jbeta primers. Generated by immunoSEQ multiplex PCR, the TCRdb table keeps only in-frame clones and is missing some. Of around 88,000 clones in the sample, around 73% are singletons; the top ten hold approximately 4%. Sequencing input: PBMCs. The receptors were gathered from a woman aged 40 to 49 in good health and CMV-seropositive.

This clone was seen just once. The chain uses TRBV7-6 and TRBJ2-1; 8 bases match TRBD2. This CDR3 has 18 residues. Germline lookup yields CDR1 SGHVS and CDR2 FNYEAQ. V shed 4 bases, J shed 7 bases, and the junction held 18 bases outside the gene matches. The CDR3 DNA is TGTGCCAGCAGCTCCTCCAGTTCACTAGCGGTGGGGGTGAATGAGCAGTTCTTC. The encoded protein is CASSSSSSLAVGVNEQFF.

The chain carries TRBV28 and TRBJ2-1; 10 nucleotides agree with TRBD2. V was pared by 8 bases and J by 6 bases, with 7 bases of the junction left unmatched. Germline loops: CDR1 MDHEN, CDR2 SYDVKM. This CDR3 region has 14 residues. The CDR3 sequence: CASSSGRWGNEQFF. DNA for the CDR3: TGTGCCAGCTCTAGCGGGAGATGGGGCAATGAGCAGTTCTTC.

CDR3 protein: CATSRDRRSANTGELFF. The CDR3 nucleotides are TGTGCCACCAGCAGAGATAGAAGGAGCGCGAACACCGGGGAGCTGTTTTTT. The chain has TRBV15 and TRBJ2-2; D remains unclear. This CDR3 has 17 amino acids. V gave up 0 bases and J gave up 0 bases, with 11 bases separating them. Germline assignment: CDR1 LNHNV and CDR2 YYDKDF (reference sequence).

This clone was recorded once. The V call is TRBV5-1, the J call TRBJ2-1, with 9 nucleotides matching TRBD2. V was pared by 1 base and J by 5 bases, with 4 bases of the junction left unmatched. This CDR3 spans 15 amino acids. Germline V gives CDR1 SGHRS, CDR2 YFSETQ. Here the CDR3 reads CASSLRVAGDNEQFF. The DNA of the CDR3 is TGCGCCAGCAGCTTGAGGGTAGCGGGGGACAATGAGCAGTTCTTC.

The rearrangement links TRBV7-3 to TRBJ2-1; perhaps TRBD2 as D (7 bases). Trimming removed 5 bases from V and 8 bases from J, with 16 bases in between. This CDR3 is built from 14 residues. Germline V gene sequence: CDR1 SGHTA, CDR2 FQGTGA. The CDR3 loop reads CASSPGRGRDEQFF. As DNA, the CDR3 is TGTGCCAGCAGCCCTGGGAGGGGGAGGGATGAGCAGTTCTTC.

In DNA form, the CDR3 reads TGTGCCAGCAGCTTAGGGGCTAGCGGTAGCACAGATACGCAGTATTTT. This codes for CASSLGASGSTDTQYF. The J gene is TRBJ2-3, the V gene TRBV11-2, with 7 bases that match TRBD2. Germline CDR1 and CDR2: SGHAT and FQNNGV. After removal of 1 base from V and 0 bases from J, the junction contained 4 bases not matched to a gene. The CDR3 consists of 16 residues.

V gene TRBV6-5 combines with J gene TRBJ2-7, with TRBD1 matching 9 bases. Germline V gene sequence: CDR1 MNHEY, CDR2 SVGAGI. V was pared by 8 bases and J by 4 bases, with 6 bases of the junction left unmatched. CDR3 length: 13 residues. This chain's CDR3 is CASLGQGEYEQYF. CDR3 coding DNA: TGTGCCAGCCTGGGACAGGGAGAGTACGAGCAGTACTTC.

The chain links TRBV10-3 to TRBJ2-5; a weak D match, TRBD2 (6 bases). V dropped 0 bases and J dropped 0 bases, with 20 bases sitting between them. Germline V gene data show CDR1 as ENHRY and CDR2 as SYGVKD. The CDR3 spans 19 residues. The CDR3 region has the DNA TGTGCCATCAGTGAGTCCGGTTCGAGCGGGCCTCGGTACCAAGAGACCCAGTACTTC. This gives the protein CAISESGSSGPRYQETQYF.

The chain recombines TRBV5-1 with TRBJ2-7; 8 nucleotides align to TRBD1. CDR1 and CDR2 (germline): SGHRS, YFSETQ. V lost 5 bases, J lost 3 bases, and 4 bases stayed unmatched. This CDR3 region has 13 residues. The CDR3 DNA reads TGCGCCAGCAGTGGAGGACAGGGCTACGAGCAGTACTTC. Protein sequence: CASSGGQGYEQYF.

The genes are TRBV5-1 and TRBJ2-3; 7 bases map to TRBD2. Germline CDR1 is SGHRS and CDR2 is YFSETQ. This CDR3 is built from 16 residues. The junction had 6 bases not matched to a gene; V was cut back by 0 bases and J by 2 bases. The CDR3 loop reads CASSLGAGAFTDTQYF. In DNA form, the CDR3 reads TGCGCCAGCAGCTTGGGGGCGGGAGCCTTCACAGATACGCAGTATTTT.

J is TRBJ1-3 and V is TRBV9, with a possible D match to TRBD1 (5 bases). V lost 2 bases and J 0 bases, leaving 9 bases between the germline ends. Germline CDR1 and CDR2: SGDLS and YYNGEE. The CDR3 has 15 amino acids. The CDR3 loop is CASSVRGSSGNTIYF. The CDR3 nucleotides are TGTGCCAGCAGCGTTCGGGGGAGCTCTGGAAACACCATATATTTT.

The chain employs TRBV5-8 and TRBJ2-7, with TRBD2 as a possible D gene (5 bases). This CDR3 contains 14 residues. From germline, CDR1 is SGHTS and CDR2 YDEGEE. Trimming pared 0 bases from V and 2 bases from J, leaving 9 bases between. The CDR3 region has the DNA TGTGCCAGCAGCTTGGGGATCGGGACCTACGAGCAGTACTTC. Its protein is CASSLGIGTYEQYF.

The CDR3 coding sequence is TGTGCCAGCAGTGAACCATCTCAGCCCCAGCATTTT. Its translation: CASSEPSQPQHF. V usage is TRBV6-1 and J usage is TRBJ1-5, with unresolved D. The CDR3 loop spans 12 amino acids. Per germline, CDR1 MNHNS and CDR2 SASEGT. V lost 2 bases and J 6 bases, leaving 5 bases between the germline ends.

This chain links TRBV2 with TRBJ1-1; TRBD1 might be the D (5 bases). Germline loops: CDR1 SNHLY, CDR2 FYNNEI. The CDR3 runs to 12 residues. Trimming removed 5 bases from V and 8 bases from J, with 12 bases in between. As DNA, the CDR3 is TGTGCCAGCAGTTGGGGGGGGGAGGAAGCTTTCTTT. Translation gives CASSWGGEEAFF.

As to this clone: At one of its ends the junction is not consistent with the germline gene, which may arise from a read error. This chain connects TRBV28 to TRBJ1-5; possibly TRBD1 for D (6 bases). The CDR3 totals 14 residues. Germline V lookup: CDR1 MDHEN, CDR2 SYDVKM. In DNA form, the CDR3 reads TGTGCCAGCAGTTTAACGGGGGGCAAACAGCCCCAGCATTTT. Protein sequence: CASSLTGGKQPQHF.

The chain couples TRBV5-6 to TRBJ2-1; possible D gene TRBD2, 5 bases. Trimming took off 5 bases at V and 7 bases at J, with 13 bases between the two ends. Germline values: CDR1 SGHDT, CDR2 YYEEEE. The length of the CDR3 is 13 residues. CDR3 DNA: TGTGCCAGCAGACAAGCCGGGGTTAATGAGCAGTTCTTC. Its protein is CASRQAGVNEQFF.

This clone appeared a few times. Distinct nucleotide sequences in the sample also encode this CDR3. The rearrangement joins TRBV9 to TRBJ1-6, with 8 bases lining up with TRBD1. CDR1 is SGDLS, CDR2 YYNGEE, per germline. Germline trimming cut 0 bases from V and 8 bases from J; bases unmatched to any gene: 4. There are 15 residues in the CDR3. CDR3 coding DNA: TGTGCCAGCAGCGTAGGTCAGGGGGCGGATTCACCCCTCCACTTT. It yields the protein CASSVGQGADSPLHF.

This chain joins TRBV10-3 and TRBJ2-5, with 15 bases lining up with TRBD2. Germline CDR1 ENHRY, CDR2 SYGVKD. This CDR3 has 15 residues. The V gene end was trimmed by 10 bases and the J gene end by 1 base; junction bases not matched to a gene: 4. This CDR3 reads CATGLAGGFQETQYF. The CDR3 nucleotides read TGTGCCACCGGACTAGCGGGAGGGTTCCAAGAGACCCAGTACTTC.

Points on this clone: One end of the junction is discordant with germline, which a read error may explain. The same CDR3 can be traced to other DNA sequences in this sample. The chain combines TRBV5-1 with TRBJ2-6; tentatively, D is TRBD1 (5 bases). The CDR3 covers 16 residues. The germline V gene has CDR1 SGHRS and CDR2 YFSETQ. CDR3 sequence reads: CASSTGRQAGANVLTF. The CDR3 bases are TGCGCCAGCAGCACTGGGCGCCAAGCTGGGGCCAACGTCCTGACCTTC.

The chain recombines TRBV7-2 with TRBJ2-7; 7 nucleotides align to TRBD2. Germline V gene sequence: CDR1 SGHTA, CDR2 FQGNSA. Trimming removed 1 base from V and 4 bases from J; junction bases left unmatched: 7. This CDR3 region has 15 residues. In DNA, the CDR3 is TGTGCCAGCAGCTTAGGTTGGCTAGCGGAGTACGAGCAGTACTTC. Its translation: CASSLGWLAEYEQYF.

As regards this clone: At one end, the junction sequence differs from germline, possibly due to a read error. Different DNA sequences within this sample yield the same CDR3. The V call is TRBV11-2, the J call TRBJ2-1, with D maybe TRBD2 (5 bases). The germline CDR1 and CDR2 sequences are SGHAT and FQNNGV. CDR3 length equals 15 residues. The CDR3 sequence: CASSLDRGPYNEQFF. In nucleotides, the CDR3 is TGCGCCAGCAGCTTAGATCGCGGGCCCTACAATGAGCAGTTCTTC.

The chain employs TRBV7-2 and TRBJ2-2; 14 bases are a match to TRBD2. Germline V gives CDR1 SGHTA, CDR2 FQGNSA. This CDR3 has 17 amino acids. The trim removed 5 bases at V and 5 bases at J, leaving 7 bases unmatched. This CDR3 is CASSVGLAGGGTGELFF. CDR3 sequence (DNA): TGTGCCAGCAGCGTAGGACTAGCGGGAGGCGGGACCGGGGAGCTGTTTTTT.

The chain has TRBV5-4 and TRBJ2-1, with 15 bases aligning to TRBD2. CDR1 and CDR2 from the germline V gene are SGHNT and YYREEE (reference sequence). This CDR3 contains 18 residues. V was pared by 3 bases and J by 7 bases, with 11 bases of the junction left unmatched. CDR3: CASSSRTSGRAEGNEQFF. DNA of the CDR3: TGTGCCAGCAGCTCGCGGACTAGCGGGAGGGCCGAAGGAAATGAGCAGTTCTTC.

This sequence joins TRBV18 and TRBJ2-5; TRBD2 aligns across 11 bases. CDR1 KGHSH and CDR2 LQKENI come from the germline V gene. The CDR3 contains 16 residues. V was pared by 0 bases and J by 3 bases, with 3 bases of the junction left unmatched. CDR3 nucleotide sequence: TGTGCCAGCTCACCACCGAAGGGACTAGCGGAAGAGACCCAGTACTTC. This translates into CASSPPKGLAEETQYF. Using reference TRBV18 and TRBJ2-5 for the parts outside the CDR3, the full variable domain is NAGVMQNPRHLVRRRGQEARLRCSPMKGHSHVYWYRQLPEEGLKFMVYLQKENIIDESGMPKERFSAEFPKEGPSILRIQQVVRGDSAAYFCASSPPKGLAEETQYFGPGTRLLVL.

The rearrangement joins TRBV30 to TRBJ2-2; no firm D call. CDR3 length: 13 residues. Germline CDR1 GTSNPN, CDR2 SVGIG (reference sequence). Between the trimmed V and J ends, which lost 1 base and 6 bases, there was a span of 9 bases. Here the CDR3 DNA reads TGTGCCTGGAGTGCCGGGTTGGCCGGGGAGCTGTTTTTT. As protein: CAWSAGLAGELFF.